The 4 T cell receptor beta chains reported below all come from one sample, sequenced in a study of blood T cell repertoires in COVID-19. The data were produced by immunoSEQ multiplex PCR, yet TCRdb's version contains in-frame clones alone and is incomplete. The sample has some 220,000 clones; roughly 81% are singletons. The specimen was peripheral blood. The receptors here all came from a man aged 45-60 years with acute or convalescent COVID-19.

The chain employs TRBV28 and TRBJ2-1, with D perhaps TRBD1 (6 bases). The CDR3 has 15 amino acids. Trimming removed 4 bases from V and 0 bases from J, with 10 bases in between. The germline gives CDR1 MDHEN, CDR2 SYDVKM. CDR3 DNA: TGTGCCAGCAGTTCGGACAGCAGCTCCTACAATGAGCAGTTCTTC. This encodes CASSSDSSSYNEQFF.

This chain uses TRBV12-3 or TRBV12-4 with TRBJ2-2; D unclear. The V and J ends lost 6 bases and 5 bases respectively, with 10 bases between them. The CDR3 consists of 13 residues. The CDR3 region is CASRNQWTGELFF. DNA of the CDR3: TGTGCCAGCAGGAATCAGTGGACCGGGGAGCTGTTTTTT.

This chain uses TRBV2 with TRBJ1-1; 7 positions match TRBD1. Germline CDR1 reads SNHLY; CDR2 reads FYNNEI. V lost 7 bases, J lost 4 bases, and 9 bases stayed unmatched. This CDR3 comprises 14 residues. The CDR3 bases are TGTGCCAGCACCGGCGAGGCAGGGGGCACTGAAGCTTTCTTT. This gives the protein CASTGEAGGTEAFF.

This chain joins TRBV19 and TRBJ2-2; perhaps TRBD2 as D (7 bases). This CDR3 is built from 17 residues. Germline-derived CDR1 and CDR2 are LNHDA and SQIVND (reference sequence). Trimming removed 5 bases from V and 2 bases from J, with 18 bases in between. The CDR3 region has the DNA TGTGCCAGTAGTCCCCTCTGGGGGGGCGACAACACCGGGGAGCTGTTTTTT. Translating gives CASSPLWGGDNTGELFF.